These 15 T cell receptor beta chains were all obtained from the same sample, sequenced in a study of metastatic and nonmetastatic thyroid tumors. Prior to thyroid surgery, none of the patients had received any treatment. MiXCR reprocessed the PCR reads for TCRdb. This table has about 20,000 clones, 24% appearing once. Input material: tumor tissue. The receptors were sampled from a female donor with papillary thyroid cancer or a benign thyroid nodule (not recorded which). Some clones in this sample may be carry-over from other donors' samples.

This clone was observed many times. The chain recombines TRBV29-1 with TRBJ1-3; D unclear. The V gene's germline CDR1 is SQVTM and CDR2 ANQGSEA. Trimming removed 3 bases from V and 2 bases from J, with 17 bases in between. The CDR3 runs 16 residues. The chain's CDR3 is CSVETDEIDPGNTIYF. In nucleotides, the CDR3 is TGCAGCGTTGAGACGGATGAAATCGACCCTGGAAACACCATATATTTT.

This clone has at least ten counts. J is TRBJ2-5 and V is TRBV5-1; the D gene is possibly TRBD2 (6 bases). Deletions cut 4 bases from V and 4 bases from J, with 11 bases between. Germline assignment: CDR1 SGHRS and CDR2 YFSETQ. The CDR3 loop spans 13 amino acids. CDR3 coding DNA: TGCGCCAGCAGCCACGGAGCGGGAGAGACCCAGTACTTC. It encodes CASSHGAGETQYF.

The chain carries TRBV20-1 and TRBJ2-7; 11 bases fit TRBD2. J lost 4 bases, V lost 0 bases, and 5 bases had no gene match. The germline V gene has CDR1 DFQATT and CDR2 SNEGSKA (reference sequence). CDR3 length: 15 residues. As DNA, the CDR3 is TGCAGTGCTAGAGATATAGCGGGAGGGCTATACGAGCAGTACTTC. This sequence encodes CSARDIAGGLYEQYF.

The count of this clone is one. The rearrangement links TRBV4-2 to TRBJ2-5, with D perhaps matching TRBD1 (6 bases). CDR3 length: 15 residues. V was shortened by 3 bases and J by 7 bases, with 18 bases between the two germline ends. CDR1 LGHNA and CDR2 YNFKEQ come from the germline V gene. This CDR3 reads CASSHWDICKGTQYF. In nucleotides, the CDR3 is TGTGCCAGCAGCCACTGGGACATTTGTAAGGGGACCCAGTACTTC.

This chain links TRBV6-1 with TRBJ2-5; 7 bases are shared with TRBD1. CDR1 MNHNS and CDR2 SASEGT come from the germline V gene. The ends lost 6 bases at V and 5 bases at J; junction bases unmatched: 9. The CDR3 consists of 14 residues. The CDR3 spells CASRPQGWGETQYF. CDR3 nucleotides: TGTGCCAGCAGACCACAGGGGTGGGGTGAGACCCAGTACTTC.

Turning to this clone: Other nucleotide sequences from this sample produce the same CDR3. The chain employs TRBV29-1 and TRBJ2-7, with 11 nucleotides matching TRBD2. Germline assignment: CDR1 SQVTM and CDR2 ANQGSEA. The length of the CDR3 is 15 residues. The CDR3 protein is CSVYPVGTSGNEQYF. CDR3 nucleotides: TGCAGTGTTTATCCTGTGGGGACTAGCGGCAACGAGCAGTACTTC.

On this clone: The junction departs from germline at one end; a sequencing error may be responsible. The V call is TRBV4-1, the J call TRBJ1-3; tentatively, D is TRBD1 (5 bases). CDR1 is MGHRA, CDR2 YSYEKL, per germline. This CDR3 is 17 amino acids long. CDR3 sequence (DNA): TGCGCCAGCAGCCTCCAATGGCAGGGAGTCTCTGGAAGCACCATATATTTT. Protein sequence: CASSLQWQGVSGSTIYF.

The rearrangement uses TRBV20-1 and TRBJ1-1, with 9 bases that match TRBD1. This CDR3 contains 15 residues. CDR1 is DFQATT, CDR2 SNEGSKA, per germline (reference sequence). Losses at the gene ends were 2 bases for V and 1 base for J; bases not matched to a gene: 5. The chain's CDR3 is CSARSPDRGNTEAFF. The CDR3 nucleotides are TGCAGTGCTAGATCCCCGGACAGGGGGAACACTGAAGCTTTCTTT.

This clone was picked up many times. This chain joins TRBV4-1 and TRBJ2-4; possible D gene TRBD2, 7 bases. Per germline, CDR1 MGHRA and CDR2 YSYEKL. The CDR3 has 16 residues. V lost 1 base, J lost 1 base, and 11 bases lay in between. The CDR3 reads CASSQGAGAAKNIQYF. In DNA, the CDR3 is TGCGCCAGCAGCCAAGGGGCGGGGGCGGCCAAAAACATTCAGTACTTC.

CDR3 sequence reads: CASRDGTKSSYEQYF. The CDR3 DNA follows: TGTGCCAGCAGGGACGGGACCAAGAGCTCCTACGAGCAGTACTTC. V is TRBV11-2 and J is TRBJ2-7; D may be TRBD1 or TRBD2 (5 bases each). The V and J ends lost 6 bases and 0 bases respectively, with 15 bases between them. This CDR3 is 15 amino acids long. The germline V gene encodes CDR1 SGHAT and CDR2 FQNNGV.

The chain combines TRBV11-2 with TRBJ2-2; 9 bases are shared with TRBD1. This CDR3 has 17 residues. Germline CDR1 reads SGHAT; CDR2 reads FQNNGV. V lost 4 bases and J lost 4; bases outside the gene matches: 10. The CDR3 loop reads CASSSEGTGRGTGELFF. For the CDR3, the DNA is TGTGCCAGCAGCTCCGAAGGGACAGGGCGGGGCACCGGGGAGCTGTTTTTT.

The J gene is TRBJ2-1, the V gene TRBV7-9; D remains ambiguous. Germline values: CDR1 SEHNR, CDR2 FQNEAQ (reference sequence). The V end lost 3 bases, the J end lost 4 bases, and 7 bases lay between the germline ends. The CDR3 spans 13 residues. This CDR3 reads CASSFSVYNEQFF. CDR3 DNA sequence: TGTGCCAGCAGCTTCTCAGTATACAATGAGCAGTTCTTC. The variable domain in full, with the rest retrieved from reference TRBV7-9 and TRBJ2-1, is DTGVSQNPRHKITKRGQNVTFRCDPISEHNRLYWYRQTLGQGPEFLTYFQNEAQLEKSRLLSDRFSAERPKGSFSTLEIQRTEQGDSAMYLCASSFSVYNEQFFGPGTRLTVL.

The sample holds many counts of this clone. The chain uses TRBV19 and TRBJ2-7; 12 positions agree with TRBD1. CDR1 and CDR2 from the germline V gene are LNHDA and SQIVND (reference sequence). The CDR3 has 15 amino acids. V was clipped by 6 bases and J by 5 bases; unmatched bases: 8. The CDR3 DNA is TGTGCCAGTAGGCTGACCGGGACAGGGGGCCACGAGCAGTACTTC. Its translation: CASRLTGTGGHEQYF.

The CDR3 region is CASSQTDNSGANVLTF. CDR3 DNA sequence: TGTGCCAGCAGCCAAACCGACAACTCTGGGGCCAACGTCCTGACTTTC. V and J are TRBV4-2 and TRBJ2-6, with unresolved D. The germline CDR1 and CDR2 sequences are LGHNA and YNFKEQ. This CDR3 is 16 amino acids long. V was shortened by 2 bases and J by 0 bases, with 8 bases between the two germline ends.

This chain joins TRBV7-3 and TRBJ2-2; D is unresolved. Germline V gives CDR1 SGHTA, CDR2 FQGTGA. V gave up 5 bases and J gave up 11 bases, with 15 bases separating them. The CDR3 totals 13 residues. CDR3 in DNA: TGTGCCAGCAGCGCCGGGTATAGGTGTGAGCTGTTTTTT. This gives the protein CASSAGYRCELFF.